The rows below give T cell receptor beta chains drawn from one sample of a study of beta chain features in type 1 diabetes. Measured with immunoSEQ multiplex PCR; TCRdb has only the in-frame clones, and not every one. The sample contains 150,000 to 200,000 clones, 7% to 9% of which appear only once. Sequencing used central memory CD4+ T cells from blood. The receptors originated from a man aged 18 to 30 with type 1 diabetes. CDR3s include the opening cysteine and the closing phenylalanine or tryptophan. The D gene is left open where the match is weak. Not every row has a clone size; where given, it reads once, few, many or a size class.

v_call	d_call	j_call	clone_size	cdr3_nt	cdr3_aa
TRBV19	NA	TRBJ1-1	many	TGTGCCAGTAGTGTGAACATGAACACTGAAGCTTTCTTT	CASSVNMNTEAFF
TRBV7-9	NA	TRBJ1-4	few	TGTGCCAGCAGCTTAGGGGAGTGGCGAGAAAAACTGTTTTTT	CASSLGEWREKLFF
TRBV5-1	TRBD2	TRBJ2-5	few	TGCGCCAGCAGTACTCTTAGACTAGCGGAACAAGAGACCCAGTACTTC	CASSTLRLAEQETQYF
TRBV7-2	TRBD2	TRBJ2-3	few	TGTGCCAGCAGCCGTATTCCGGGACTAGCCTTAGATACGCAGTATTTT	CASSRIPGLALDTQYF
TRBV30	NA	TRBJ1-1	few	TGTGCCTGGAGTGTACTCCGAGGGAGCACTGAAGCTTTCTTT	CAWSVLRGSTEAFF
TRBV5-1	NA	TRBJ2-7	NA	TGCGCCAGCAGACCGGACAGAAACTCCTACGAGCAGTACTTC	CASRPDRNSYEQYF
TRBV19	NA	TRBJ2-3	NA	TGTGCCAGTAGTACCTGGGCCAGTAGCACAGATACGCAGTATTTT	CASSTWASSTDTQYF
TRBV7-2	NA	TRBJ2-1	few	TGTGCCAGCAGCTTAGCTCTATATCATCAGTTCTTC	CASSLALYHQFF
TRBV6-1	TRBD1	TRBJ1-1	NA	TGTGCCAGCAGTCCCCTCAGGGGGTATGCTTTCTTT	CASSPLRGYAFF
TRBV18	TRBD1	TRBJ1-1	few	TGTGCCAGCTCACCTCCAGGGACAGGGTTCGACACTGAAGCTTTCTTT	CASSPPGTGFDTEAFF
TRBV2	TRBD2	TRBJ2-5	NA	TGTGCCAGCAGCCCTACTACTAGCGGGGGGGGAGAGACCCAGTACTTC	CASSPTTSGGGETQYF
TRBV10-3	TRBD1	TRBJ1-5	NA	TGTGCCATCAGCGTAGACAGGGGTAGGCAGCCCCAGCATTTT	CAISVDRGRQPQHF
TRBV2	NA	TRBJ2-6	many	TGTGCCAGCGGAAGACAGAGCTCTGGGGCCAACGTCCTGACTTTC	CASGRQSSGANVLTF
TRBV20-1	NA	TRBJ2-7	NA	TGCAGTGCCGGGCGGGCCGTCGAGCAGTACTTC	CSAGRAVEQYF
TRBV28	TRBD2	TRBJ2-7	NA	TGTGCCAGCAACGGCGGGAGGTACGAGCAGTACTTC	CASNGGRYEQYF
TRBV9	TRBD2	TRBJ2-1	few	TGTGCCAGCAGCTTAAAGACTAGCGGGATGGATGAGCAGTTCTTC	CASSLKTSGMDEQFF
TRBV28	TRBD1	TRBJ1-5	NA	TGTGCCAGCAGAAAACAGGGGGGCAATCAGCCCCAGCATTTT	CASRKQGGNQPQHF
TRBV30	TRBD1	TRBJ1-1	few	TGTGCCTGGGATACGGGACAGGGGTACACTGAAGCTTTCTTT	CAWDTGQGYTEAFF
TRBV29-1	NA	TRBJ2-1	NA	TGCAGCGTGACAGGCATGGACAATGAGCAGTTCTTC	CSVTGMDNEQFF
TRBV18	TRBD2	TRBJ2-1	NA	TGTGCCAGCTCACCAGTGGCGGGGGAGGAGCAGTTCTTC	CASSPVAGEEQFF
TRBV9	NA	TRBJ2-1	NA	TGTGCCAGCAGTCGAAGGACCGGGGGATACAATGAGCAGTTCTTC	CASSRRTGGYNEQFF
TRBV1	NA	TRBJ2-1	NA	TGCACCAGCAGCCAAGATCCTAGCTTCTATGAACCCCTCCTTGTACGTGAGCAGTTCTTC	CTSSQDPSFYEPLLVREQFF
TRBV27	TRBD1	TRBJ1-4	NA	TGTGCCAGCGGGACAGAATCCTATGCAACTAATGAAAAACTGTTTTTT	CASGTESYATNEKLFF
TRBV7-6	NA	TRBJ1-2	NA	TGTGCCAGCAGCCCTTATCTAGACGTCTCCTATGGCTACACCTTC	CASSPYLDVSYGYTF
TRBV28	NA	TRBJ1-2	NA	TGTGCCAGCGGCGGGGGGACAAGACTTTATGGCTACACCTTC	CASGGGTRLYGYTF
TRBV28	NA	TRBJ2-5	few	TGTGCCAGCAGTTTAGGAGGAGAAGAGACCCAGTACTTC	CASSLGGEETQYF
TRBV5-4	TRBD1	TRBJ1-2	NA	TGTGCCAGCAGTAAAGGACAGGGCTGGGGCTACACCTTC	CASSKGQGWGYTF
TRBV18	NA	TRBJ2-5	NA	TGTGCCAGCTCACCATACAGGACCGACGGGGAGACCCAGTACTTC	CASSPYRTDGETQYF
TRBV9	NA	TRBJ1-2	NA	TGTGCCAGCAGTACCGTACAGGGAAACTATGGCTACACCTTC	CASSTVQGNYGYTF
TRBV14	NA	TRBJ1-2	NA	TGTGCCAGCAGCTCGACAGTGGGCTATGGCTACACCTTC	CASSSTVGYGYTF
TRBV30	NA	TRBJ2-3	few	TGTGCCTGGAGTGTTGGGGGGACCCCGTTGGGAGATACGCAGTATTTT	CAWSVGGTPLGDTQYF
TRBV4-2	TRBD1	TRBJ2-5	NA	TGTGCCAGCAGCTTCACAGGGGTTACGGAGACCCAGTACTTC	CASSFTGVTETQYF
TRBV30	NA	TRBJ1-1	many	TGTGCCTGGACAGCGACTCTGCACACTGAAGCTTTCTTT	CAWTATLHTEAFF
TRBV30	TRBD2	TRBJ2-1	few	TGTGCCTGGATACTAGCGGGATTATACAATGAGCAGTTCTTC	CAWILAGLYNEQFF
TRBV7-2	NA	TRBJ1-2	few	TGTGCCAGCAGCCCGCAGGGTATCGATGGCTACACCTTC	CASSPQGIDGYTF
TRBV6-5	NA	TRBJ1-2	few	TGTGCCAGCAGTCCCAGATGGGGGGGGACGGATGGCTACACCTTC	CASSPRWGGTDGYTF
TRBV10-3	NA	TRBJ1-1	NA	TGTGCCATCAGGGAGATGGAGGACACTGAAGCTTTCTTT	CAIREMEDTEAFF
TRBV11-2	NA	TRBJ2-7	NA	TGTGCCAGCAGCTTGGAGTCTGGGGGCGCGTACGAGCAGTACTTC	CASSLESGGAYEQYF
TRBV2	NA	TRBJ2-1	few	TGTGCCAGCATTAACAGGGACGGCTACAATGAGCAGTTCTTC	CASINRDGYNEQFF
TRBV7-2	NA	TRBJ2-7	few	TGTGCCAGCAGCTTCATATTAGGGTGGGACAAATACGAGCAGTACTTC	CASSFILGWDKYEQYF
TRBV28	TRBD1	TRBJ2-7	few	TGTGCCAGCGGTTCTGGGACAGGGGGCAGGTGGTACGAGCAGTACTTC	CASGSGTGGRWYEQYF
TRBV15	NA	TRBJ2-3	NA	TGTGCCACCAGCAGAGGGTTCCAGGGAGATACGCAGTATTTT	CATSRGFQGDTQYF
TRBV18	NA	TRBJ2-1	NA	TGTGCCAGCTCACCACCGAGGCCGCGTGGTGAGCAGTTCTTC	CASSPPRPRGEQFF
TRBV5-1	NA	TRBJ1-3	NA	TGCGCCAGCAGCTCGGGAGACAGCCCCAGCCCATATTTT	CASSSGDSPSPYF
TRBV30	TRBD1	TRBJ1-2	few	TGTGCCGGACATAGCGACAGGGTGAATGGCTACACCTTC	CAGHSDRVNGYTF
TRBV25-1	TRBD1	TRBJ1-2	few	TGTGCCAGGGGGGGACAGGGGGGTGGCTACACCTTC	CARGGQGGGYTF
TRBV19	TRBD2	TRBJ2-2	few	TGTGCCAGCCGACTAGCGGGAGATCGTAGCGGGGAGCTGTTTTTT	CASRLAGDRSGELFF
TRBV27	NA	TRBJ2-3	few	TGTGCCAGCAAGGAGGGGTCAACAGATACGCAGTATTTT	CASKEGSTDTQYF
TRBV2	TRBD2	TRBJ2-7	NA	TGTGCCAGCAGTGCAACTAGCGGGGGACCTTACTACGAGCAGTACTTC	CASSATSGGPYYEQYF
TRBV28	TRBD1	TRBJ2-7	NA	TGTGCCAGCAGTGGGACAGGGAGGGGGTCCTACGAGCAGTACTTC	CASSGTGRGSYEQYF
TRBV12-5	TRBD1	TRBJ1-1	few	TGTGCTAGTGGTCAGGGACAGGGGGCCTCTGAAGCTTTCTTT	CASGQGQGASEAFF
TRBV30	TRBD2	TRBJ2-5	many	TGTGCCTGGAGTTCGACTAGCGGGTTGGAGACCCAGTACTTC	CAWSSTSGLETQYF